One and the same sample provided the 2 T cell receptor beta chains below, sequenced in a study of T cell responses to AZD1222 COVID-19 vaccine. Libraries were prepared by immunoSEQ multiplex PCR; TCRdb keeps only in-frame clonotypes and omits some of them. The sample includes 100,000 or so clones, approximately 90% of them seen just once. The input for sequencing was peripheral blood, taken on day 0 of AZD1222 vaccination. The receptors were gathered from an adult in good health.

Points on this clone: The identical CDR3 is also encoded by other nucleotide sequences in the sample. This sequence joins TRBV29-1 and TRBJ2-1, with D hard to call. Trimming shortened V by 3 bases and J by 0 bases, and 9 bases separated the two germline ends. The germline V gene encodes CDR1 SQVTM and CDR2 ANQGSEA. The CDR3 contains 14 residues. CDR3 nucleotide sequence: TGCAGCGTTGAGGCGAGGAGCTCCTACAATGAGCAGTTCTTC. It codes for CSVEARSSYNEQFF.

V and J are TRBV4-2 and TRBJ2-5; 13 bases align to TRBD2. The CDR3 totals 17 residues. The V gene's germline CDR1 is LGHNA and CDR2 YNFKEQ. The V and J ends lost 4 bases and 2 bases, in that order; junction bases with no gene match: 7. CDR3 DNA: TGTGCCAGCAGCCCCGGGACTAGCGGGGTTACTCAAGAGACCCAGTACTTC. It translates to CASSPGTSGVTQETQYF.